Following are 13 T cell receptor beta chains from one sample sequenced in a study of blood T cell repertoires in COVID-19. Data came from immunoSEQ multiplex PCR; TCRdb stores just in-frame clones and leaves some out. The sample yields fewer than 250,000 clones, roughly 87% seen once. Sample: PBMCs or T cells enriched from blood (not recorded which). These receptors were taken from a woman in her twenties or thirties with acute COVID-19.

This sequence joins TRBV29-1 and TRBJ1-4; D unresolved. From germline, CDR1 is SQVTM and CDR2 ANQGSEA. The CDR3 runs to 12 residues. V was shortened by 4 bases and J by 5 bases, with 8 bases between the two germline ends. Written as DNA, the CDR3 is TGCAGCGTTGTCCGAGGAAATGAAAAACTGTTTTTT. Its protein product is CSVVRGNEKLFF.

V and J are TRBV10-2 and TRBJ1-3; the match to TRBD1 covers 7 bases. J gave up 4 bases and V 6 bases, and 6 bases lay outside the gene matches. The CDR3 loop spans 14 amino acids. Germline V CDR1 and CDR2: WSHSY, SAAADI. CDR3 protein: CASRVTGVGNTIYF. In DNA form, the CDR3 reads TGCGCCAGCAGGGTCACAGGGGTCGGAAACACCATATATTTT.

The J gene is TRBJ2-5, the V gene TRBV10-3, with 8 bases aligning to TRBD1. J lost 4 bases, V lost 8 bases, and 3 bases had no gene match. Germline loops: CDR1 ENHRY, CDR2 SYGVKD. This CDR3 region has 12 residues. The chain's CDR3 is CAIGQGLETQYF. For the CDR3, the DNA is TGTGCCATCGGACAGGGCCTAGAGACCCAGTACTTC.

The chain employs TRBV4-1 and TRBJ1-3, with D perhaps matching TRBD1 (5 bases). This CDR3 has 16 amino acids. Germline-derived CDR1 and CDR2 are MGHRA and YSYEKL. Between the trimmed V and J ends, which lost 4 bases and 0 bases, there was a span of 13 bases. CDR3 bases: TGCGCCAGCAGCCGACAAGACAGCCACTCTGGAAACACCATATATTTT. Protein sequence: CASSRQDSHSGNTIYF.

This clone was detected only once. The chain recombines TRBV6-4 with TRBJ2-2; D may be TRBD1 (5 bases). This CDR3 region has 14 residues. CDR1 and CDR2 from the germline V gene are MRHNA and SNTAGT. Trimming took off 6 bases at V and 3 bases at J, with 11 bases between the two ends. The CDR3 here is CASSSDKDTGELFF. The CDR3 DNA reads as TGTGCCAGCAGCTCGGACAAAGACACCGGGGAGCTGTTTTTT.

The chain uses TRBV6-2 or TRBV6-3 and TRBJ1-3; D is perhaps TRBD1 (6 bases). V was shortened by 4 bases and J by 2 bases, with 9 bases between the two germline ends. The CDR3 runs to 14 residues. Germline V gene lookup returns CDR1 MNHEY and CDR2 SVGEGT. CDR3 residues: CASSSGQPGNTIYF. The CDR3 DNA is TGTGCCAGCAGTTCCGGACAGCCTGGAAACACCATATATTTT.

The V call is TRBV7-9, the J call TRBJ2-7; D is undetermined. Germline-derived CDR1 and CDR2 are SEHNR and FQNEAQ (reference sequence). The CDR3 contains 12 residues. The V and J ends lost 5 bases and 5 bases respectively, with 10 bases between them. The CDR3 here is CASSQGQDEQYF. The CDR3, as DNA: TGTGCCAGCAGCCAAGGCCAGGACGAGCAGTACTTC.

V and J are TRBV29-1 and TRBJ1-2; 8 bases align to TRBD1. CDR3 length: 13 residues. Trimming took 3 bases from V and 8 from J; bases not matched to a gene: 8. Germline assignment: CDR1 SQVTM and CDR2 ANQGSEA. The CDR3 loop reads CSVEEDRDSGYTF. CDR3 in DNA: TGCAGCGTTGAGGAGGACAGGGATAGCGGCTACACCTTC.

This clone was seen a handful of times. For the CDR3, the DNA is TGTGCCACCAGCCCTGACAGGGCCTATGGCTACACCTTC. It codes for CATSPDRAYGYTF. The chain combines TRBV15 with TRBJ1-2, with TRBD1 matching over 7 bases. V shed 5 bases, J shed 4 bases, and the junction held 4 bases outside the gene matches. The germline V gene has CDR1 LNHNV and CDR2 YYDKDF (reference sequence). The CDR3 totals 13 residues.

The genes are TRBV3-1 (or the pseudogene TRBV3-2) and TRBJ1-3, with 7 bases identical to TRBD1. Germline values: CDR1 LGHDT, CDR2 YNNKEL (reference sequence). With V trimmed by 0 bases and J by 4 bases, 3 bases remained unmatched. The CDR3 loop spans 15 amino acids. The CDR3: CASSQEGQSGNTIYF. CDR3 DNA sequence: TGTGCCAGCAGCCAAGAGGGACAGTCCGGAAACACCATATATTTT.

The chain links TRBV5-4 to TRBJ2-5; tentatively, D is TRBD1 (6 bases). CDR1 and CDR2 (germline): SGHNT, YYREEE (reference sequence). With 4 bases removed from V and 1 base from J, the gap between germline ends came to 14 bases. The length of the CDR3 is 15 residues. The CDR3 nucleotides are TGTGCCAGCAGCCACAAAAGGACAGCCCAAGAGACCCAGTACTTC. This sequence encodes CASSHKRTAQETQYF.

CDR3 amino acids: CASSSAAGSSGNTIYF. In nucleotides, the CDR3 is TGTGCCAGCAGCTCAGCAGCAGGATCTTCTGGAAACACCATATATTTT. The chain couples TRBV11-2 to TRBJ1-3; D not certain. Looked up from germline, CDR1 is SGHAT and CDR2 is FQNNGV. The V end lost 4 bases, the J end lost 1 base, and 14 bases lay between the germline ends. The CDR3 is 16 amino acids.

CDR3 in amino acids: CSVEETEVTEAFF. The CDR3 DNA sequence: TGCAGCGTTGAAGAGACGGAGGTAACTGAAGCTTTCTTT. The genes are TRBV29-1 and TRBJ1-1; D not certain. There are 13 residues in the CDR3. The ends were cut back, 0 bases at V and 5 bases at J, with 10 bases in the middle. Germline CDR1 reads SQVTM; CDR2 reads ANQGSEA.